The 7 T cell receptor beta chains in this list originate from one sample, sequenced in a study of blood T cell repertoires in COVID-19. Clones were sequenced by immunoSEQ multiplex PCR, and TCRdb holds only the in-frame ones, with some missing. The sample lists approximately 72,000 clones, about 90% occurring once. The sample taken for sequencing was peripheral blood. Every receptor here comes from a man aged 55-75 years with acute or convalescent COVID-19.

The chain is built from TRBV30 and TRBJ1-2; TRBD1 matches 8 bases. The CDR3 has 12 amino acids. Germline loops: CDR1 GTSNPN, CDR2 SVGIG (reference sequence). V shed 4 bases, J shed 14 bases, and the junction held 12 bases outside the gene matches. Here the CDR3 reads CAWTQENRGLTF. The CDR3 DNA reads as TGTGCCTGGACTCAAGAAAACAGGGGGTTGACCTTC.

V and J are TRBV5-1 and TRBJ1-5; D not resolved. The germline V and J ends were trimmed by 0 bases and 2 bases, with 6 bases remaining between them. The CDR3 runs 14 residues. CDR1 is SGHRS, CDR2 YFSETQ, per germline. CDR3 bases: TGCGCCAGCAGCTTGGTACCAGGCAATCAGCCCCAGCATTTT. This sequence encodes CASSLVPGNQPQHF.

The rearrangement joins TRBV29-1 to TRBJ1-3, with D possibly TRBD1 on 6 matching bases. Trimming took off 3 bases at V and 12 bases at J, with 9 bases between the two ends. This CDR3 comprises 10 residues. Per the germline V gene, CDR1 is SQVTM and CDR2 is ANQGSEA. The CDR3 loop is CSVDEQGIYF. CDR3 coding DNA: TGCAGCGTTGACGAACAGGGCATATATTTT.

V gene TRBV2 combines with J gene TRBJ1-2, with 9 bases fitting TRBD1. Per the germline V gene, CDR1 is SNHLY and CDR2 is FYNNEI. J gave up 3 bases and V 7 bases, and 6 bases lay outside the gene matches. The CDR3 has 14 amino acids. CDR3 residues: CASTRDREDYGYTF. CDR3 coding DNA: TGTGCCAGCACCCGGGACAGGGAAGACTATGGCTACACCTTC.

The chain employs TRBV4-1 and TRBJ1-1; a possible D gene is TRBD1 (6 bases). V lost 1 base to trimming and J lost 11 bases, with 14 bases between them. The CDR3 spans 13 residues. CDR1 MGHRA and CDR2 YSYEKL come from the germline V gene. CDR3 sequence: CASSQGDISQAFF. DNA for the CDR3: TGCGCCAGCAGCCAAGGGGACATCAGCCAGGCTTTCTTT.

The genes are TRBV29-1 and TRBJ2-7; 8 bases fit TRBD1. CDR3 length: 14 residues. Germline V gene sequence: CDR1 SQVTM, CDR2 ANQGSEA. V shed 7 bases, J shed 0 bases, and the junction held 8 bases outside the gene matches. CDR3 nucleotide sequence: TGCAGCGCGACCGGGACAGGCTACTCCTACGAGCAGTACTTC. Its translation: CSATGTGYSYEQYF.

The chain employs TRBV19 and TRBJ2-2, with 7 bases matching TRBD1. Germline loops: CDR1 LNHDA, CDR2 SQIVND (reference sequence). Trimming took 1 base from V and 7 from J; bases not matched to a gene: 12. The CDR3 spans 17 residues. The CDR3 loop is CASSIVRDSDRIGELFF. The CDR3 bases are TGTGCCAGTAGTATAGTCCGGGACAGTGACAGGATCGGGGAGCTGTTTTTT.